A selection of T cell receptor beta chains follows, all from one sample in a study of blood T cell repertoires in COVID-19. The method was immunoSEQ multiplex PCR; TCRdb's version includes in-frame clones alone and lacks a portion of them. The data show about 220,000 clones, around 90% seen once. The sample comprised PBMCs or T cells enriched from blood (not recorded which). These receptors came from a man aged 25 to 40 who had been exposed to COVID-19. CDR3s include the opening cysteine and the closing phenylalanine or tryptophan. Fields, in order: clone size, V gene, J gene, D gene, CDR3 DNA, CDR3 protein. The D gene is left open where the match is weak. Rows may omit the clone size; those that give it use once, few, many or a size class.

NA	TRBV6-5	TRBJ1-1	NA	TGTGCCAGCAAGCAGGGGACCAACACTGAAGCTTTCTTT	CASKQGTNTEAFF
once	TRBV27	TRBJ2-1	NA	TGTGCCAGCAGTTTGGGCAGACACAATGAGCAGTTCTTC	CASSLGRHNEQFF
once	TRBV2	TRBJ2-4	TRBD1	TGTGCCAGCAGTGGTAGGTCGACAGGGTCAGCCAAAAACATTCAGTACTTC	CASSGRSTGSAKNIQYF
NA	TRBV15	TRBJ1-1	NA	TGTGCCACCAGCAGAGATAAAAACACTGAAGCTTTCTTT	CATSRDKNTEAFF
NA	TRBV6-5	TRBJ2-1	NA	TGTGCCAGCCGGATGCAGAGCGGGTACCCCAATGAGCAGTTCTTC	CASRMQSGYPNEQFF
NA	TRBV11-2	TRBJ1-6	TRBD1	TGTGCCAGCAGCCGCCTCTTCCGGGACAGCTTAGCACCCCTCCACTTT	CASSRLFRDSLAPLHF
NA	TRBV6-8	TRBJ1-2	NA	TGTGCCAGCAGTTCCCCAGGACTGTATGGCTACACCTTC	CASSSPGLYGYTF
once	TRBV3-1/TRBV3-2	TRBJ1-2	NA	TGTGCCAGCAGCCAAGTCGTTCCGAGCCTTAACTATGGCTACACCTTC	CASSQVVPSLNYGYTF
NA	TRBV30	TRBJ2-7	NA	TGTGCCTGGAGTGCGAGACTGCCTCCTGGCGAGCAGTACTTC	CAWSARLPPGEQYF
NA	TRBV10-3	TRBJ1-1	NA	TGTGCCATCAGTGAGTCGGGCCGCATGAACACTGAAGCTTTCTTT	CAISESGRMNTEAFF
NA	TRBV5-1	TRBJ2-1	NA	TGCGCCAGCAGCTTGGGACTCCGGAGCTCCTACAATGAGCAGTTCTTC	CASSLGLRSSYNEQFF
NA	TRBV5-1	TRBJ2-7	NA	TGCGCCAACAACGGACAGTACGAGCAGTACTTC	CANNGQYEQYF
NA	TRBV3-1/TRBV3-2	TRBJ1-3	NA	TGTGCCAGCAGCCTAGCTGGAAACACCATATATTTT	CASSLAGNTIYF
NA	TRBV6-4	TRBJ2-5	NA	TGTGCCAGCAGTCCAGAGGGTTTGGGGACCCAGTACTTC	CASSPEGLGTQYF
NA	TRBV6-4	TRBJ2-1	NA	TGTGCCAGCAGTGACGGGGGACACGAGCAGTTCTTC	CASSDGGHEQFF
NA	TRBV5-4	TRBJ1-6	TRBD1	TGTGCCAGCAGCCGAGGGGGCCTTAATTCACCCCTCCACTTT	CASSRGGLNSPLHF
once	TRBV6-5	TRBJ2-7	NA	TGTGCCAGCACCCCATCCCAGGATTACTACGAGCAGTACTTC	CASTPSQDYYEQYF
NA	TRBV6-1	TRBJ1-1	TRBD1	TGTGCCAGCAGTGATTGGACAGGGGTTTCACATGAAGCTTTCTTT	CASSDWTGVSHEAFF
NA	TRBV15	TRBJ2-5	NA	TGTGCCACCAGCAGGGTTCGGGGCGCGGGGTTTGAGACCCAGTACTTC	CATSRVRGAGFETQYF
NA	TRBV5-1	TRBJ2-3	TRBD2	TGCGCCAGCAGCGGCGGACTAGGGAGGACAGATACGCAGTATTTT	CASSGGLGRTDTQYF
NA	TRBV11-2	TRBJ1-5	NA	TGTGCCAGCAGCTTAGAGGGGGCATTCAATCAGCCCCAGCATTTT	CASSLEGAFNQPQHF
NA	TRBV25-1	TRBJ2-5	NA	TGTGCCAGCAGACGGTCCCAAGAGACCCAGTACTTC	CASRRSQETQYF